Shown below are 14 T cell receptor beta chains from a single sample sequenced in a study of long-term antiretroviral therapy in people with HIV (dated by TCRdb to between 2020 and 2023). The immunoSEQ hsTCRB v3.0 assay was used at survey level resolution for TRB variable region sequencing. TCRdb stores this immuneACCESS table with in-frame sequences only. Part of the clones is absent; in the studies checked, under half of the shortfall reflects unresolved V genes, and no reason is known for the rest. For this sample the table gives about 16,000 clones, of which just over 75% were detected only once. The top ten clonotypes cover over 20% of the sample. The source material was unsorted PBMCs, sampled 2.1 years after starting antiretroviral therapy. Receptors were obtained from a man aged 35 to 55 with HIV.

This clone was seen a handful of times. This sequence joins TRBV19 and TRBJ2-7; D might be TRBD1 (5 bases). Germline V gene data show CDR1 as LNHDA and CDR2 as SQIVND (reference sequence). The CDR3 is 12 amino acids. The V and J ends lost 8 bases and 2 bases respectively, with 10 bases between them. As DNA, the CDR3 is TGTGCCAGTTCGCAGGGTCCCTACGAGCAGTACTTC. Translated: CASSQGPYEQYF.

The chain is built from TRBV9 and TRBJ2-1, with D unresolved. Deletions cut 0 bases from V and 0 bases from J, with 4 bases between. The CDR3 runs 14 residues. The germline CDR1 and CDR2 sequences are SGDLS and YYNGEE. For the CDR3, the DNA is TGTGCCAGCAGCGTAGGGGGCTCCTACAATGAGCAGTTCTTC. Its translation is CASSVGGSYNEQFF.

The chain couples TRBV19 to TRBJ1-6; perhaps TRBD1 as D (5 bases). Germline V gene sequence: CDR1 LNHDA, CDR2 SQIVND (reference sequence). This CDR3 contains 15 residues. V shed 5 bases and J shed 6 bases, with 14 bases lying between them. The chain's CDR3 is CASSYGTASNSPLHF. In DNA, the CDR3 is TGTGCCAGTAGTTACGGGACGGCCAGTAATTCACCCCTCCACTTT. Based on the CDR3 plus reference TRBV19 and TRBJ1-6, the full variable domain is DGGITQSPKYLFRKEGQNVTLSCEQNLNHDAMYWYRQDPGQGLRLIYYSQIVNDFQKGDIAEGYSVSREKKESFPLTVTSAQKNPTAFYLCASSYGTASNSPLHFGNGTRLTVT.

The chain combines TRBV10-1 with TRBJ2-7; the D is unclear. The ends were cut back, 0 bases at V and 3 bases at J, with 12 bases in the middle. The CDR3 is 15 residues long. The germline V gene has CDR1 WNHNN and CDR2 SYGVQD (reference sequence). The CDR3, as DNA: TGCGCCAGCAGTGAGTCGCCAGGAGAGATCTACGAGCAGTACTTC. This sequence encodes CASSESPGEIYEQYF.

This chain uses TRBV18 with TRBJ1-3; D not certain. The CDR3 contains 14 residues. Trimming took 0 bases from V and 4 from J, leaving 7 bases between them. CDR1 is KGHSH and CDR2 is LQKENI in the germline V gene. The CDR3 sequence: CASSPPGNGNTIYF. The CDR3, as DNA: TGTGCCAGCTCACCACCGGGGAACGGAAACACCATATATTTT.

This rearrangement joins TRBV5-1 to TRBJ2-1; the D gene is possibly TRBD1 (6 bases). The V end was cut by 4 bases, the J end by 1 base, with 12 bases between. This CDR3 has 15 residues. In germline, CDR1 is SGHRS, CDR2 YFSETQ. This CDR3 is CASSPGQSSYNEQFF. In DNA form, the CDR3 reads TGCGCCAGCAGCCCCGGACAGTCGTCCTACAATGAGCAGTTCTTC.

The V and J genes are TRBV4-1 and TRBJ1-5; the D is unclear. V lost 0 bases and J 0 bases, leaving 9 bases between the germline ends. Per germline, CDR1 MGHRA and CDR2 YSYEKL. The CDR3 has 16 amino acids. CDR3 nucleotide sequence: TGCGCCAGCAGCCAAGACGGGGAATATAGCAATCAGCCCCAGCATTTT. The encoded protein is CASSQDGEYSNQPQHF.

The chain uses TRBV2 and TRBJ2-7; tentatively, D is TRBD1 (7 bases). Trimming removed 2 bases from V and 0 bases from J, with 11 bases in between. The CDR3 totals 15 residues. CDR1 and CDR2 from the germline V gene are SNHLY and FYNNEI. The CDR3 DNA reads as TGTGCCAGCAGTGAATCGGAGGGGGCCTCCTACGAGCAGTACTTC. Its translation is CASSESEGASYEQYF.

This clone has a handful of counts. V usage is TRBV10-3 and J usage is TRBJ1-5; no definite D call. This CDR3 contains 12 residues. The germline V gene has CDR1 ENHRY and CDR2 SYGVKD. Trimming shortened V by 0 bases and J by 4 bases, and 1 base separated the two germline ends. The CDR3 DNA follows: TGTGCCATCAGTGAGTCGAATCAGCCCCAGCATTTT. This sequence encodes CAISESNQPQHF.

V and J are TRBV7-9 and TRBJ1-4; 10 bases map to TRBD1. The CDR3 runs to 14 residues. V lost 5 bases, J lost 8 bases, and 5 bases stayed unmatched. Germline V gene data show CDR1 as SEHNR and CDR2 as FQNEAQ (reference sequence). The CDR3 bases are TGTGCCAGCAGCCCTGGACAGGGGGAAGAAAAACTGTTTTTT. This translates into CASSPGQGEEKLFF. Looking up the rest from reference TRBV7-9 and TRBJ1-4 gives the full variable domain: DTGVSQNPRHKITKRGQNVTFRCDPISEHNRLYWYRQTLGQGPEFLTYFQNEAQLEKSRLLSDRFSAERPKGSFSTLEIQRTEQGDSAMYLCASSPGQGEEKLFFGSGTQLSVL.

This clone was seen a handful of times. The germline gene is not matched at one end of the junction; a read error may be the cause. V and J are TRBV15 and TRBJ2-1; 9 nucleotides match TRBD2. This CDR3 has 15 residues. CDR1 LNHNV and CDR2 YYDKDF come from the germline V gene (reference sequence). The CDR3 spells CATSRAGTSYDEQFF. The CDR3, as DNA: TGTGCCACCAGCAGAGCCGGGACTAGCTACGATGAGCAGTTCTTC. Full variable domain (missing parts from reference TRBV15 and TRBJ2-1): DAMVIQNPRYQVTQFGKPVTLSCSQTLNHNVMYWYQQKSSQAPKLLFHYYDKDFNNEADTPDNFQSRRPNTSFCFLDIRSPGLGDTAMYLCATSRAGTSYDEQFFGPGTRLTVL.

The rearrangement joins TRBV4-2 to TRBJ1-2; weak D call: TRBD1 (6 bases). The V gene's germline CDR1 is LGHNA and CDR2 YNFKEQ. Trimming pared 5 bases from V and 2 bases from J, leaving 12 bases between. This CDR3 spans 14 amino acids. DNA for the CDR3: TGTGCCAGCAGCGAGGACAGCTCGAACTATGGCTACACCTTC. This sequence encodes CASSEDSSNYGYTF.

This sequence joins TRBV6-5 and TRBJ2-7; D is unclear. Between the trimmed V and J ends, which lost 0 bases and 2 bases, there was a span of 8 bases. The CDR3 has 14 residues. Germline values: CDR1 MNHEY, CDR2 SVGAGI. The CDR3 DNA reads as TGTGCCAGCAGTTACTCGGACGGAACCTACGAGCAGTACTTC. Amino acid sequence: CASSYSDGTYEQYF.

This chain links TRBV18 with TRBJ1-1; 8 positions agree with TRBD1. Germline V gene data show CDR1 as KGHSH and CDR2 as LQKENI. This CDR3 contains 17 residues. Trimming at V came to 4 bases and at J to 1 base, leaving 11 bases not matched to a gene. CDR3 nucleotides: TGTGCCAGCTCACTTCGACAGGGGAGGGGGGGGAACACTGAAGCTTTCTTT. This sequence encodes CASSLRQGRGGNTEAFF.